The 5 T cell receptor beta chains below all came from one sample that was sequenced in a study of beta chain features in type 1 diabetes. Every bit of the isolated RNA underwent reverse transcription, so sequencing read expressed TCRB transcripts. Clones were read by immunoSEQ multiplex PCR, and TCRdb kept only the in-frame ones, dropping some. This sample yields just over 600,000 clones, of which 15% to 19% are seen a single time; about 0.087% belongs to the top ten. The sample taken for sequencing was naive CD4+ T cells from blood. These receptors originate from a man between 18 and 29 years old in good health.

The chain has TRBV28 and TRBJ2-7, with TRBD2 identical over 13 bases. J was trimmed by 3 bases and V by 6 bases; bases with no gene match: 8. The CDR3 contains 16 residues. CDR1 and CDR2 from the germline V gene are MDHEN and SYDVKM. The CDR3 DNA is TGTGCCAGCAGCCAGAGGACTAGCGGGAGTCGCTACGAGCAGTACTTC. Residues: CASSQRTSGSRYEQYF.

J is TRBJ1-3 and V is TRBV27; D gene unclear. CDR1 and CDR2 from the germline V gene are MNHEY and SMNVEV (reference sequence). The CDR3 spans 18 residues. Deletions cut 4 bases from V and 0 bases from J, with 19 bases between. CDR3 in DNA: TGTGCCAGCAGTTCCCGCCCAGCCGTGTGGAGCTCTGGAAACACCATATATTTT. Protein: CASSSRPAVWSSGNTIYF.

This clone was observed a handful of times. At the DNA level, this CDR3 is encoded by other sequences in the same sample as well. The genes are TRBV6-6 and TRBJ1-5; D is ambiguous. The germline V gene has CDR1 MNHNY and CDR2 SVGAGI (reference sequence). V dropped 2 bases and J dropped 0 bases, with 5 bases sitting between them. The CDR3 is made up of 14 amino acids. CDR3 sequence: CASSYGGSNQPQHF. The CDR3, as DNA: TGTGCCAGCAGTTACGGTGGTAGCAATCAGCCCCAGCATTTT.

This clone showed up many times. The rearrangement links TRBV5-4 to TRBJ2-1; D may be TRBD1 (6 bases). Germline CDR1 reads SGHNT; CDR2 reads YYREEE (reference sequence). The CDR3 is 13 amino acids. The V end was cut by 4 bases, the J end by 5 bases, with 10 bases between. The CDR3 sequence is CASSRNRDNEQFF. In DNA form, the CDR3 reads TGTGCCAGCAGCAGGAACAGGGACAATGAGCAGTTCTTC.

The chain employs TRBV9 and TRBJ2-1; TRBD1 matches 8 bases. CDR1 and CDR2 from the germline V gene are SGDLS and YYNGEE. This CDR3 has 15 residues. Unmatched junction bases numbered 6, after V lost 3 bases and J lost 4 bases. CDR3 nucleotide sequence: TGTGCCAGCAGCGAGGGGACAGGTAATTACAATGAGCAGTTCTTC. Residues: CASSEGTGNYNEQFF.